This passage covers 2 T cell receptor beta chains from one sample sequenced in a study of T cells in Graves' hyperthyroidism and ophthalmopathy. RNA transcripts yielded amplified TCR beta CDR3 regions. An initial round of RT-PCR targeting the TCR CDR3 relied on the HTBI primer set. TCRdb called the multiplex PCR reads again in MiXCR, with one record for every CDR3 protein. The table has hundreds of thousands of distinct CDR3 sequences, about 14% seen once. Source material: blood. Receptors were obtained from a man aged 18 to 29 with Graves' ophthalmopathy.

This clonotype has only a few counts. V usage is TRBV9 and J usage is TRBJ1-3, with 8 bases aligning to TRBD1. The CDR3 is 15 residues long. From germline, CDR1 is SGDLS and CDR2 YYNGEE. V gave up 0 bases and J gave up 6 bases; unmatched junction bases: 5. CDR3 in amino acids: CASSVGAGGVNTIYF. CDR3 nucleotide sequence: TGTGCCAGCAGCGTAGGTGCAGGGGGCGTAAACACCATATATTTT.

In its sample, this clonotype was seen many times. This rearrangement joins TRBV9 to TRBJ1-1; no clear D gene. Deletions cut 4 bases from V and 4 bases from J, with 17 bases between. Germline values: CDR1 SGDLS, CDR2 YYNGEE. This CDR3 spans 15 amino acids. The CDR3 loop reads CASSPTPVSGTEAFF. The CDR3 coding sequence is TGTGCCAGCAGCCCCACACCGGTCTCCGGCACTGAAGCTTTCTTT.